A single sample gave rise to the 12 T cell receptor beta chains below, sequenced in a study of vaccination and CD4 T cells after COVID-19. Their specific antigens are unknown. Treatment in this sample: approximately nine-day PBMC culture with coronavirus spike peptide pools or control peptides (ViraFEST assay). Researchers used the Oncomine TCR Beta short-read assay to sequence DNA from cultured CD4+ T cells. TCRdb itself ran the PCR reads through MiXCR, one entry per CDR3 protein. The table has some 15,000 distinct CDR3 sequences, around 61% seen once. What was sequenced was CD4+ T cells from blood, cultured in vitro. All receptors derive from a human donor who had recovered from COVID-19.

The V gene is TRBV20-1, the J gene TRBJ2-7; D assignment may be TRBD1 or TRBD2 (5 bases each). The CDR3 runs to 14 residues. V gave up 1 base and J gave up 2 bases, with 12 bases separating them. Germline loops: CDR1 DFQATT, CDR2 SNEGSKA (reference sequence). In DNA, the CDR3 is TGCAGTGCTAGAGGTACGCAGGGACCCTACGAGCAGTACTTC. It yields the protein CSARGTQGPYEQYF.

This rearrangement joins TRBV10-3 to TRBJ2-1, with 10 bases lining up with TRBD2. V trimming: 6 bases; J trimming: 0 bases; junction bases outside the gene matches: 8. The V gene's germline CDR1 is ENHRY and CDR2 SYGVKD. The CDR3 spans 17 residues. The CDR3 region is CAIRITSGILSYNEQFF. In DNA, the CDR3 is TGTGCCATCAGAATTACTAGCGGGATCCTCTCCTACAATGAGCAGTTCTTC.

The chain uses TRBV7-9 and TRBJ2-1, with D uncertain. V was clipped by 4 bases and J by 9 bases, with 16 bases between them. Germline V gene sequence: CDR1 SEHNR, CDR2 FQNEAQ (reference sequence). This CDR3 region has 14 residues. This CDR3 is CASSYADPVGEQFF. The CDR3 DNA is TGTGCCAGCAGCTACGCTGACCCCGTAGGTGAGCAGTTCTTC.

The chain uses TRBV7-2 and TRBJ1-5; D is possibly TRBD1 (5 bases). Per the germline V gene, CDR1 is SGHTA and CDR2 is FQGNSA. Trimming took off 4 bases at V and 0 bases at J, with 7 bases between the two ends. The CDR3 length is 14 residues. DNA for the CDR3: TGTGCCAGCAGCTCAGGGCTTAGCAATCAGCCCCAGCATTTT. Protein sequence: CASSSGLSNQPQHF.

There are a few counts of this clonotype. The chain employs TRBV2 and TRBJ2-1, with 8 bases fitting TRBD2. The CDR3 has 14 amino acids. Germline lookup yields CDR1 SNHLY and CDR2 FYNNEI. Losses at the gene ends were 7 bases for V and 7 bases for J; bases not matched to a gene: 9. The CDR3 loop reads CASKWSGSVNEQFF. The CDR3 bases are TGTGCCAGCAAATGGAGCGGGAGTGTTAATGAGCAGTTCTTC.

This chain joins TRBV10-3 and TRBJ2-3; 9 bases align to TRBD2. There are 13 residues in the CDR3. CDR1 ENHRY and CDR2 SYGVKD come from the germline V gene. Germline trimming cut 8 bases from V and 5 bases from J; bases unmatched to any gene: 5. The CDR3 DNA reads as TGTGCCATCTTAGCGGGAGAGGGAGATACGCAGTATTTT. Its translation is CAILAGEGDTQYF.

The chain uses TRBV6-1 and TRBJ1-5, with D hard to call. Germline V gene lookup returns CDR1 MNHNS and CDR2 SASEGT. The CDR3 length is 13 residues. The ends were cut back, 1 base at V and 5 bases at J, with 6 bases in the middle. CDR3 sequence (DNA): TGTGCCAGCAGTGAAGTAGGCCATCAGCCCCAGCATTTT. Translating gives CASSEVGHQPQHF.

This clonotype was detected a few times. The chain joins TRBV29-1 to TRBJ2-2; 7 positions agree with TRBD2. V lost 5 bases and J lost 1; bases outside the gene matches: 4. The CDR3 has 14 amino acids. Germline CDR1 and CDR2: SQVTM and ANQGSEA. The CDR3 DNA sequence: TGCAGCGTTCCTCGCGGGGGGAACACCGGGGAGCTGTTTTTT. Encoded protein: CSVPRGGNTGELFF.

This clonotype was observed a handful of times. The CDR3, as DNA: TGTGCCAGCAGTATCGACCAGCGGCAGAACTATAATTCACCCCTCCACTTT. It yields the protein CASSIDQRQNYNSPLHF. V usage is TRBV6-1 and J usage is TRBJ1-6; D uncertain. The CDR3 has 17 amino acids. In germline, CDR1 is MNHNS, CDR2 SASEGT. The V and J ends lost 5 bases and 3 bases respectively, with 17 bases between them.

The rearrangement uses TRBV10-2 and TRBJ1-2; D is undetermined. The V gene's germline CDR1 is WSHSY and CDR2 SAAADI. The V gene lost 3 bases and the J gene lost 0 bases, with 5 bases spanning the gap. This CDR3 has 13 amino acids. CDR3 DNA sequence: TGCGCCAGCAGTGATTTAGCTAACTATGGCTACACCTTC. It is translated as CASSDLANYGYTF.

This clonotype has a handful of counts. The CDR3, as DNA: TGTGCCAGCAGTGGGCGAGGACAGGGAAAAATGGGTCGTGGTGGCTACACCTTC. Its translation is CASSGRGQGKMGRGGYTF. The chain joins TRBV27 to TRBJ1-2; 8 nucleotides agree with TRBD1. From germline, CDR1 is MNHEY and CDR2 SMNVEV (reference sequence). This CDR3 is built from 18 residues. V gave up 5 bases and J gave up 7 bases; unmatched junction bases: 21.

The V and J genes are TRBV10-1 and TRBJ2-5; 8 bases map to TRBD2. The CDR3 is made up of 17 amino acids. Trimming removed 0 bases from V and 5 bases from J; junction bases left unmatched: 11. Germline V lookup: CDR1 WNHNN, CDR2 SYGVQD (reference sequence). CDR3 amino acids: CASSESTSGRGVETQYF. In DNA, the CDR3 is TGCGCCAGCAGTGAGTCAACTAGCGGACGAGGGGTGGAGACCCAGTACTTC.